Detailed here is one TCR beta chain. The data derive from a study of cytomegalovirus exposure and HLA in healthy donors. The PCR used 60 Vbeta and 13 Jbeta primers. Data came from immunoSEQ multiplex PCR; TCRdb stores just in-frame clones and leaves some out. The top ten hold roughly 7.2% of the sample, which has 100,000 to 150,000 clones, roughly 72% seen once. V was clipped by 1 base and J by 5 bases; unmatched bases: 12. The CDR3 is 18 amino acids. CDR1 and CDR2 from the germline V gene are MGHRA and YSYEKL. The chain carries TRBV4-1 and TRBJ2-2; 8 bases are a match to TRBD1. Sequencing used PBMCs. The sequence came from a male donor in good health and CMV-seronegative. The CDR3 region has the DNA TGCGCCAGCAGCCAAGGTGCCCTTGACAGGGGAGGAACCGGGGAGCTGTTTTTT. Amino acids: CASSQGALDRGGTGELFF.